The following is a TCR beta chain sequence with its context. What it binds is not known. These data come from a study of T cell responses to AZD1222 COVID-19 vaccine. Sequencing was performed with immunoSEQ multiplex PCR; in TCRdb, only in-frame clones are kept and a portion is missing. The sample lists around 130,000 clones, 91% occurring once. This CDR3 has 14 amino acids. V lost 5 bases, J lost 4 bases, and 7 bases stayed unmatched. The germline gives CDR1 MRHNA, CDR2 SNTAGT. Study observations and caveats: Spike-specific TCR breadth rose after two AZD1222 doses, and depth rose as well. A mostly white British donor set with more females was recruited, and clonal diversity was possibly underestimated.

The source of this sequence is an adult in good health. The material sequenced was peripheral blood, taken on day 0 of AZD1222 vaccination. The chain has TRBV6-4 and TRBJ1-1, with 7 bases aligning to TRBD1. The CDR3 DNA is TGTGCCAGCAGTTTGTCAGGGGGAGGCACTGAAGCTTTCTTT. Amino acid sequence: CASSLSGGGTEAFF.